These 14 T cell receptor beta chains were sequenced from one sample in a study of T cell responses to AZD1222 COVID-19 vaccine. Profiling relied on immunoSEQ multiplex PCR, and the TCRdb table lists in-frame clones only, not all of them. The sample consists of around 130,000 clones, about 91% of them appearing once. Sample: peripheral blood, taken 28 days after the second AZD1222 dose. The receptors here all came from an adult who received the AZD1222 COVID-19 vaccine.

In its sample, this clone was seen a few times. V usage is TRBV2 and J usage is TRBJ1-5; no definite D call. The CDR3 runs 14 residues. Trimming left V 0 bases short and J 3 bases short, with 6 bases between. Germline loops: CDR1 SNHLY, CDR2 FYNNEI. CDR3 nucleotide sequence: TGTGCCAGCAGTGAAGCGACCGCCAATCAGCCCCAGCATTTT. Its translation: CASSEATANQPQHF.

CDR3 nucleotide sequence: TGCGCCAGCAGCTCCTCCGGGACAGTGAACACCGGGGAGCTGTTTTTT. The encoded protein is CASSSSGTVNTGELFF. V usage is TRBV5-1 and J usage is TRBJ2-2; TRBD1 aligns across 7 bases. CDR1 SGHRS and CDR2 YFSETQ come from the germline V gene. With V trimmed by 3 bases and J by 1 base, 6 bases remained unmatched. The CDR3 runs to 16 residues. The variable domain in full, completed from reference TRBV5-1 and TRBJ2-2, reads KAGVTQTPRYLIKTRGQQVTLSCSPISGHRSVSWYQQTPGQGLQFLFEYFSETQRNKGNFPGRFSGRQFSNSRSEMNVSTLELGDSALYLCASSSSGTVNTGELFFGEGSRLTVL.

The V call is TRBV5-5, the J call TRBJ2-5; D may match TRBD1 or TRBD2 (6 bases each). This CDR3 comprises 14 residues. The V end was cut by 0 bases, the J end by 5 bases, with 11 bases between. The germline CDR1 and CDR2 sequences are SGHKS and YYEKEE (reference sequence). The CDR3 loop reads CASSLDQGRETQYF. The CDR3 DNA follows: TGTGCCAGCAGCTTGGATCAGGGGAGGGAGACCCAGTACTTC.

This chain uses TRBV10-2 with TRBJ2-5; TRBD2 agrees at 10 bases. The germline V gene has CDR1 WSHSY and CDR2 SAAADI. V lost 6 bases to trimming and J lost 4 bases; unmatched junction nucleotides: 8. The CDR3 is 15 amino acids. CDR3 loop: CASSPAGGERETQYF. The CDR3 region has the DNA TGCGCCAGCAGCCCAGCGGGGGGGGAAAGAGAGACCCAGTACTTC.

V gene TRBV5-4 combines with J gene TRBJ2-6; D might be TRBD1 or TRBD2, each matching 5 bases. Per germline, CDR1 SGHNT and CDR2 YYREEE (reference sequence). V lost 3 bases to trimming and J lost 2 bases, with 15 bases between them. This CDR3 is built from 17 residues. CDR3 coding DNA: TGTGCCAGCAGCTGGAGGAAGGGGTCCACTGGGGCCAACGTCCTGACTTTC. Its translation: CASSWRKGSTGANVLTF.

The rearrangement joins TRBV19 to TRBJ1-1; tentatively, D is TRBD1 (6 bases). Germline CDR1 reads LNHDA; CDR2 reads SQIVND (reference sequence). The CDR3 is 15 amino acids. Trimming took off 3 bases at V and 3 bases at J, with 14 bases between the two ends. CDR3 sequence: CASSILEGGYTEAFF. DNA of the CDR3: TGTGCCAGTAGTATTTTAGAGGGGGGGTACACTGAAGCTTTCTTT. The full variable domain, in which reference TRBV19 and TRBJ1-1 provide the parts outside the CDR3, is DGGITQSPKYLFRKEGQNVTLSCEQNLNHDAMYWYRQDPGQGLRLIYYSQIVNDFQKGDIAEGYSVSREKKESFPLTVTSAQKNPTAFYLCASSILEGGYTEAFFGQGTRLTVV.

This rearrangement joins TRBV2 to TRBJ2-5; either TRBD1 or TRBD2 may supply D (6 bases each). CDR3 size: 16 residues. Germline V gene lookup returns CDR1 SNHLY and CDR2 FYNNEI. The V and J ends lost 7 bases and 5 bases respectively, with 23 bases between them. DNA of the CDR3: TGTGCCAGCACCGGAGGGCCATCCAACACAGGGGAGACCCAGTACTTC. This translates into CASTGGPSNTGETQYF.

CDR3 sequence: CSALQGYGYTF. The CDR3 DNA sequence: TGCAGTGCTCTACAGGGCTATGGCTACACCTTC. The chain is built from TRBV20-1 and TRBJ1-2; maybe TRBD1 (6 bases). CDR3 length equals 11 residues. Germline V gives CDR1 DFQATT, CDR2 SNEGSKA (reference sequence). V was pared by 5 bases and J by 4 bases, with 8 bases between.

The chain joins TRBV19 to TRBJ1-5; D is unclear. The V end was cut by 5 bases, the J end by 6 bases, with 17 bases between. The CDR3 runs to 15 residues. The germline gives CDR1 LNHDA, CDR2 SQIVND (reference sequence). As DNA, the CDR3 is TGTGCCAGTAGTGATCTATATGCGGGGATTCAGCCCCAGCATTTT. Protein sequence: CASSDLYAGIQPQHF.

The J gene is TRBJ2-7, the V gene TRBV18; the D gene is possibly TRBD2 (5 bases). The V gene lost 3 bases and the J gene lost 6 bases, with 18 bases spanning the gap. Germline values: CDR1 KGHSH, CDR2 LQKENI. The CDR3 is 15 residues long. The CDR3 reads CASSPGSGNPGEQYF. The CDR3 region has the DNA TGTGCCAGCTCACCCGGATCGGGGAACCCGGGCGAGCAGTACTTC. The full variable domain, rest sourced from reference TRBV18 and TRBJ2-7, is NAGVMQNPRHLVRRRGQEARLRCSPMKGHSHVYWYRQLPEEGLKFMVYLQKENIIDESGMPKERFSAEFPKEGPSILRIQQVVRGDSAAYFCASSPGSGNPGEQYFGPGTRLTVT.

The V call is TRBV7-9, the J call TRBJ2-1; D possibly corresponds to TRBD2 (5 bases). From germline, CDR1 is SEHNR and CDR2 FQNEAQ (reference sequence). V was cut by 3 bases and J by 4 bases, with 7 bases left in between. CDR3 length: 13 amino acids. CDR3 DNA sequence: TGTGCCAGCAGCTTGGACTCTTACAATGAGCAGTTCTTC. Residues: CASSLDSYNEQFF.

V is TRBV2 and J is TRBJ2-2, with 13 nucleotides matching TRBD2. Germline CDR1 is SNHLY and CDR2 is FYNNEI. This CDR3 has 16 amino acids. The ends lost 7 bases at V and 6 bases at J; junction bases unmatched: 8. The CDR3 is CASTGLAGEGAGELFF. CDR3 coding DNA: TGTGCCAGCACCGGACTAGCGGGAGAAGGGGCCGGGGAGCTGTTTTTT.

This clone turned up a few times. The chain combines TRBV5-4 with TRBJ1-2; the D gene is possibly TRBD1 (5 bases). Between the trimmed V and J ends, which lost 3 bases and 9 bases, there was a span of 15 bases. CDR1 is SGHNT and CDR2 is YYREEE in the germline V gene (reference sequence). CDR3 length: 13 amino acids. The CDR3 here is CASSSTELGSYTF. Written as DNA, the CDR3 is TGTGCCAGCAGCTCGACAGAACTTGGAAGCTACACCTTC.

V is TRBV10-3 and J is TRBJ2-2; TRBD1 agrees at 9 bases. In germline, CDR1 is ENHRY, CDR2 SYGVKD. The CDR3 spans 17 residues. Trimming at V came to 8 bases and at J to 1 base, leaving 11 bases not matched to a gene. The DNA of the CDR3 is TGTGCCATCCAGGGCACAGGGGGCGGCGAGAACACCGGGGAGCTGTTTTTT. It codes for CAIQGTGGGENTGELFF.